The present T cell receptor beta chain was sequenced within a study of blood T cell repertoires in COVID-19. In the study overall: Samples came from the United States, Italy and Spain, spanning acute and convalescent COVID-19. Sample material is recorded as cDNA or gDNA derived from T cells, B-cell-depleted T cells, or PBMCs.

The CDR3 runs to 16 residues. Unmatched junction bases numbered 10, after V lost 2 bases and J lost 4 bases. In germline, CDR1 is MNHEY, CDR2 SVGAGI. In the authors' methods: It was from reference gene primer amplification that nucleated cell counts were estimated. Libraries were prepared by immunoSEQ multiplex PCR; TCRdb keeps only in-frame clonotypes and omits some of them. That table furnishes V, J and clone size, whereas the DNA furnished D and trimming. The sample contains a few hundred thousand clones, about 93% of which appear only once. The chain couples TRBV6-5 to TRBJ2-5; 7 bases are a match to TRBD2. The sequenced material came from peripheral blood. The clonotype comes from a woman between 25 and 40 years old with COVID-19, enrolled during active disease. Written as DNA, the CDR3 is TGTGCCAGCAGTTACCCGGCGCGGGCGGGAGCAGAGACCCAGTACTTC. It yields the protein CASSYPARAGAETQYF.